The next 32 T cell receptor beta chains were all read from a single sample in a study of blood T cell repertoires in COVID-19. Sequencing was performed with immunoSEQ multiplex PCR; in TCRdb, only in-frame clones are kept and a portion is missing. The sample contains 75,000 to 100,000 clones, 81% of which appear only once. Sequenced material: peripheral blood. The source is a woman older than 75 with acute or convalescent COVID-19.

This clone was observed a few times. This chain joins TRBV6-4 and TRBJ1-6; tentatively, D is TRBD1 (6 bases). Trimming pared 4 bases from V and 10 bases from J, leaving 11 bases between. The germline CDR1 and CDR2 sequences are MRHNA and SNTAGT. The CDR3 is made up of 13 amino acids. For the CDR3, the DNA is TGTGCCAGCAGTGCTGTTAGGGGGTCACCCCTCCACTTT. It is translated as CASSAVRGSPLHF.

This chain uses TRBV28 with TRBJ1-2, with D uncertain. Trimming shortened V by 5 bases and J by 3 bases, and 7 bases separated the two germline ends. There are 12 residues in the CDR3. The germline V gene has CDR1 MDHEN and CDR2 SYDVKM. The CDR3, as DNA: TGTGCCAGCAGTCCCCCTTACTATGGCTACACCTTC. Encoded protein: CASSPPYYGYTF.

V and J are TRBV19 and TRBJ2-2; D may be TRBD2 (5 bases). CDR1 is LNHDA and CDR2 is SQIVND in the germline V gene (reference sequence). This CDR3 is built from 15 residues. The ends were cut back, 7 bases at V and 6 bases at J, with 18 bases in the middle. The CDR3 here is CASTFLASLSGELFF. DNA of the CDR3: TGTGCCAGTACCTTCCTAGCCTCCCTATCCGGGGAGCTGTTTTTT.

This chain links TRBV11-2 with TRBJ2-1; D call uncertain. Trimming stripped 0 bases from V and 8 bases from J, with 8 bases between. Germline V gives CDR1 SGHAT, CDR2 FQNNGV. This CDR3 is built from 13 residues. In DNA form, the CDR3 reads TGTGCCAGCAGCTTAGAGAGGTTCCATGAGCAGTTCTTC. The encoded protein is CASSLERFHEQFF.

The chain uses TRBV28 and TRBJ1-4; TRBD1 matches at 7 bases. Germline CDR1 MDHEN, CDR2 SYDVKM. The V gene end was trimmed by 3 bases and the J gene end by 2 bases; junction bases not matched to a gene: 0. CDR3 length: 14 residues. The CDR3 reads CASSLTGTNEKLFF. CDR3 nucleotide sequence: TGTGCCAGCAGTTTGACAGGGACTAATGAAAAACTGTTTTTT.

V gene TRBV11-3 combines with J gene TRBJ2-1; 16 nucleotides align to TRBD2. This CDR3 spans 16 amino acids. CDR1 is SGHNT, CDR2 YENEEA, per germline. V trimming: 3 bases; J trimming: 9 bases; junction bases outside the gene matches: 5. The CDR3 reads CASSFGTSGGAGEQFF. CDR3 nucleotide sequence: TGTGCCAGCAGCTTTGGGACTAGCGGGGGGGCCGGTGAGCAGTTCTTC.

This chain links TRBV6-5 with TRBJ1-2; D may be TRBD1 (5 bases). CDR1 MNHEY and CDR2 SVGAGI come from the germline V gene. V was pared by 5 bases and J by 1 base, with 11 bases between. CDR3 size: 14 residues. The CDR3 nucleotides are TGTGCCAGCAGTCTGACAGTAATTAACTATGGCTACACCTTC. The encoded protein is CASSLTVINYGYTF.

This chain joins TRBV28 and TRBJ1-6; D call uncertain. Trimming pared 6 bases from V and 0 bases from J, leaving 9 bases between. CDR1 is MDHEN and CDR2 is SYDVKM in the germline V gene. The CDR3 length is 15 residues. The DNA of the CDR3 is TGTGCCAGCAGGCGTGGTTTCTCCTATAATTCACCCCTCCACTTT. It is translated as CASRRGFSYNSPLHF.

The rearrangement joins TRBV24-1 to TRBJ1-4; weak D call: TRBD1 (6 bases). Germline V gene lookup returns CDR1 KGHDR and CDR2 SFDVKD. Deletions cut 1 base from V and 8 bases from J, with 13 bases between. The CDR3 extends over 15 amino acids. The DNA for the CDR3 is TGTGCCACCAGTGATTTCATACAGGGTCAGGAAAAACTGTTTTTT. The encoded protein is CATSDFIQGQEKLFF.

J is TRBJ2-7 and V is TRBV25-1, with D possibly being TRBD1 (5 bases). The CDR3 is 12 amino acids. Trimming left V 4 bases short and J 2 bases short, with 6 bases between. Germline V CDR1 and CDR2: MGHDK, SYGVNS. The CDR3 reads CASSVTAYEQYF. CDR3 sequence (DNA): TGTGCCAGCAGTGTGACAGCCTACGAGCAGTACTTC.

V and J are TRBV19 and TRBJ1-1; D is perhaps TRBD1 (6 bases). Germline V gene sequence: CDR1 LNHDA, CDR2 SQIVND (reference sequence). Trimming pared 5 bases from V and 3 bases from J, leaving 10 bases between. This CDR3 comprises 13 residues. The CDR3 DNA reads as TGTGCCAGTAGTCGCGACAGGTACACTGAAGCTTTCTTT. Amino acid sequence: CASSRDRYTEAFF.

This clone was counted between two and nine times. CDR3 DNA: TGTGCCAGCAGTTACTCAGGGGGAACGACCCAGTACTTC. Protein product: CASSYSGGTTQYF. The genes are TRBV6-2 or TRBV6-3 and TRBJ2-5, with D tentatively TRBD1 (6 bases). CDR3 length: 13 amino acids. Germline V gives CDR1 MNHEY, CDR2 SVGEGT. Trimming took 0 bases from V and 7 from J, leaving 9 bases between them.

V is TRBV6-5 and J is TRBJ1-1; 9 nucleotides align to TRBD1. The CDR3 has 14 residues. With V trimmed by 5 bases and J by 4 bases, 5 bases remained unmatched. The germline gives CDR1 MNHEY, CDR2 SVGAGI. The CDR3 DNA follows: TGTGCCAGCAGTAGCTACAGGGGGCCCACTGAAGCTTTCTTT. It encodes CASSSYRGPTEAFF.

This chain links TRBV28 with TRBJ1-4; 10 bases fit TRBD1. The CDR3 consists of 15 residues. Germline values: CDR1 MDHEN, CDR2 SYDVKM. V shed 6 bases and J 8 bases; nucleotides not matched to a gene: 9. The CDR3, as DNA: TGTGCCAGCAGCCCTATGGGGACAGGGGAGGAAAAACTGTTTTTT. Translated: CASSPMGTGEEKLFF.

The chain joins TRBV27 to TRBJ1-6; maybe TRBD1 (6 bases). Germline V CDR1 and CDR2: MNHEY, SMNVEV (reference sequence). CDR3 length equals 15 residues. Trimming took 8 bases from V and 7 from J, leaving 18 bases between them. In nucleotides, the CDR3 is TGTGCCAGCTCCCAGCGGACAGCCGGCAATTCACCCCTCCACTTT. Protein sequence: CASSQRTAGNSPLHF.

Only one count was recorded for this clone. The chain employs TRBV28 and TRBJ1-6, with 10 bases lining up with TRBD1. The CDR3 is made up of 16 amino acids. The ends lost 3 bases at V and 8 bases at J; junction bases unmatched: 7. The germline CDR1 and CDR2 sequences are MDHEN and SYDVKM. The CDR3 DNA is TGTGCCAGCAGTTTCCCCGGGACAGGGGATCATTCACCCCTCCACTTT. It encodes CASSFPGTGDHSPLHF.

This sequence joins TRBV28 and TRBJ1-4; 8 nucleotides agree with TRBD1. V lost 1 base and J lost 10; bases outside the gene matches: 14. This CDR3 has 17 residues. Germline V lookup: CDR1 MDHEN, CDR2 SYDVKM. The CDR3 bases are TGTGCCAGCAGTTTATCGCGGACAGGGAGGGCTTCAGGAAAACTGTTTTTT. It yields the protein CASSLSRTGRASGKLFF. Combining the CDR3 with reference TRBV28 and TRBJ1-4 gives the whole variable domain DVKVTQSSRYLVKRTGEKVFLECVQDMDHENMFWYRQDPGLGLRLIYFSYDVKMKEKGDIPEGYSVSREKKERFSLILESASTNQTSMYLCASSLSRTGRASGKLFFGSGTQLSVL.

Here the CDR3 DNA reads TGTGCCAGCAGTTACCCCGACCCGACTAGCGGGGATCCGAACACAGATACGCAGTATTTT. This codes for CASSYPDPTSGDPNTDTQYF. This rearrangement joins TRBV6-2 or TRBV6-3 to TRBJ2-3, with 11 bases that match TRBD2. Germline V gene sequence: CDR1 MNHEY, CDR2 SVGEGT. CDR3 length equals 20 residues. V was pared by 2 bases and J by 2 bases, with 15 bases of the junction left unmatched.

The V and J genes are TRBV24-1 and TRBJ1-1; maybe TRBD1 (6 bases). The ends were cut back, 6 bases at V and 5 bases at J, with 12 bases in the middle. There are 13 residues in the CDR3. Germline values: CDR1 KGHDR, CDR2 SFDVKD. Written as DNA, the CDR3 is TGTGCCACCAGTCAGGGGAGTCGGACTGAAGCTTTCTTT. Its protein is CATSQGSRTEAFF.

This sequence joins TRBV3-1 (or the pseudogene TRBV3-2) and TRBJ1-1, with 7 nucleotides matching TRBD1. Germline V gives CDR1 LGHDT, CDR2 YNNKEL (reference sequence). V lost 0 bases to trimming and J lost 4 bases; unmatched junction nucleotides: 5. The CDR3 extends over 15 amino acids. The CDR3 nucleotides are TGTGCCAGCAGCCAAGAGCGGACAGGAGGCACTGAAGCTTTCTTT. Its translation: CASSQERTGGTEAFF.

This chain connects TRBV19 to TRBJ2-7; the match to TRBD1 covers 7 bases. Germline V CDR1 and CDR2: LNHDA, SQIVND (reference sequence). Trimming at V came to 5 bases and at J to 4 bases, leaving 8 bases not matched to a gene. The CDR3 spans 14 residues. The chain's CDR3 is CASSQRTGGYEQYV. DNA of the CDR3: TGTGCCAGTAGTCAGAGGACAGGTGGGTACGAGCAGTACGTC.

The rearrangement joins TRBV24-1 to TRBJ2-3; 11 bases fit TRBD2. CDR3 length: 18 amino acids. Germline V gene lookup returns CDR1 KGHDR and CDR2 SFDVKD. V lost 3 bases to trimming and J lost 2 bases; unmatched junction nucleotides: 9. Here the CDR3 DNA reads TGTGCCACCAGTGATCCCCCGACTAGCGGGGTCCCCACAGATACGCAGTATTTT. Translated: CATSDPPTSGVPTDTQYF.

The V call is TRBV5-1, the J call TRBJ2-5; D may be TRBD1 (5 bases). There are 15 residues in the CDR3. V shed 0 bases and J shed 5 bases, with 14 bases lying between them. The germline V gene has CDR1 SGHRS and CDR2 YFSETQ. The CDR3 DNA reads TGCGCCAGCAGCTTGGGAGGCGCAGGGCAGGAGACCCAGTACTTC. It yields the protein CASSLGGAGQETQYF.

CDR3 sequence reads: CASSPGTSGFSSYNEQFF. For the CDR3, the DNA is TGTGCCAGCAGCCCCGGGACTAGCGGATTTTCCTCCTACAATGAGCAGTTCTTC. This chain links TRBV11-3 with TRBJ2-1, with 11 nucleotides matching TRBD2. The germline V gene encodes CDR1 SGHNT and CDR2 YENEEA. The J segment lost 0 bases and the V segment lost 5 bases, leaving 9 bases of the junction unmatched. This CDR3 is 18 amino acids long.

The rearrangement uses TRBV28 and TRBJ1-1; maybe TRBD1 (5 bases). Trimming took 6 bases from V and 4 from J, leaving 12 bases between them. Germline values: CDR1 MDHEN, CDR2 SYDVKM. This CDR3 has 13 residues. The CDR3 bases are TGTGCCAGCAGACGGGGGGGTAGCACTGAAGCTTTCTTT. Protein product: CASRRGGSTEAFF. The full variable domain, with the rest looked up from reference TRBV28 and TRBJ1-1, is DVKVTQSSRYLVKRTGEKVFLECVQDMDHENMFWYRQDPGLGLRLIYFSYDVKMKEKGDIPEGYSVSREKKERFSLILESASTNQTSMYLCASRRGGSTEAFFGQGTRLTVV.

The V gene is TRBV28, the J gene TRBJ1-1; tentatively, D is TRBD1 (6 bases). V lost 6 bases and J 1 base, leaving 12 bases between the germline ends. CDR3 size: 14 residues. Germline V lookup: CDR1 MDHEN, CDR2 SYDVKM. In nucleotides, the CDR3 is TGTGCCAGCAGGAACGGGGGGCGGAACACTGAAGCTTTCTTT. It encodes CASRNGGRNTEAFF.

The chain combines TRBV5-4 with TRBJ2-7, with a weak D call TRBD2 (6 bases). Deletions cut 5 bases from V and 1 base from J, with 16 bases between. CDR1 and CDR2 from the germline V gene are SGHNT and YYREEE (reference sequence). This CDR3 comprises 15 residues. In DNA form, the CDR3 reads TGTGCCAGCAGACGGGACTTTTTTCTTTCCTACGAGCAGTACGTC. It encodes CASRRDFFLSYEQYV.

The chain employs TRBV10-3 and TRBJ1-5; weak D call: TRBD1 (6 bases). The CDR3 runs to 14 residues. Looked up from germline, CDR1 is ENHRY and CDR2 is SYGVKD. V lost 5 bases and J 5 bases, leaving 13 bases between the germline ends. For the CDR3, the DNA is TGTGCCATCAGTCGGACAGACAGCGATCAGCCCCAGCATTTT. It specifies CAISRTDSDQPQHF.

The chain carries TRBV28 and TRBJ1-6; D remains unclear. V shed 2 bases and J shed 6 bases, with 5 bases lying between them. The germline gives CDR1 MDHEN, CDR2 SYDVKM. The CDR3 has 13 residues. CDR3 DNA sequence: TGTGCCAGCAGTTTACTCGTTAATTCACCCCTCCACTTT. This codes for CASSLLVNSPLHF.

V usage is TRBV29-1 and J usage is TRBJ1-1; D might be TRBD1 (6 bases). Germline V gene sequence: CDR1 SQVTM, CDR2 ANQGSEA. The CDR3 extends over 15 amino acids. Trimming took off 4 bases at V and 0 bases at J, with 15 bases between the two ends. The CDR3 protein is CSVGGLGYMNTEAFF. The CDR3 DNA is TGCAGCGTTGGGGGGCTGGGCTATATGAACACTGAAGCTTTCTTT.

This clone has more than one count but fewer than ten. This chain uses TRBV19 with TRBJ1-5, with unresolved D. The germline V gene encodes CDR1 LNHDA and CDR2 SQIVND (reference sequence). The CDR3 has 17 amino acids. V gave up 2 bases and J gave up 7 bases, with 21 bases separating them. CDR3 bases: TGTGCCAGTAGTATAAGTGGTTCGGCGGCTTGGAGCCAGCCCCAGCATTTT. Protein: CASSISGSAAWSQPQHF.

J is TRBJ2-2 and V is TRBV5-1; a possible D gene is TRBD1 (6 bases). This CDR3 comprises 17 residues. Per the germline V gene, CDR1 is SGHRS and CDR2 is YFSETQ. Trimming shortened V by 0 bases and J by 5 bases, and 17 bases separated the two germline ends. CDR3 region: CASSLDPDRTRTGELFF. In DNA form, the CDR3 reads TGCGCCAGCAGCTTGGACCCGGACAGAACAAGGACCGGGGAGCTGTTTTTT. Complete variable domain (other parts from reference TRBV5-1 and TRBJ2-2): KAGVTQTPRYLIKTRGQQVTLSCSPISGHRSVSWYQQTPGQGLQFLFEYFSETQRNKGNFPGRFSGRQFSNSRSEMNVSTLELGDSALYLCASSLDPDRTRTGELFFGEGSRLTVL.